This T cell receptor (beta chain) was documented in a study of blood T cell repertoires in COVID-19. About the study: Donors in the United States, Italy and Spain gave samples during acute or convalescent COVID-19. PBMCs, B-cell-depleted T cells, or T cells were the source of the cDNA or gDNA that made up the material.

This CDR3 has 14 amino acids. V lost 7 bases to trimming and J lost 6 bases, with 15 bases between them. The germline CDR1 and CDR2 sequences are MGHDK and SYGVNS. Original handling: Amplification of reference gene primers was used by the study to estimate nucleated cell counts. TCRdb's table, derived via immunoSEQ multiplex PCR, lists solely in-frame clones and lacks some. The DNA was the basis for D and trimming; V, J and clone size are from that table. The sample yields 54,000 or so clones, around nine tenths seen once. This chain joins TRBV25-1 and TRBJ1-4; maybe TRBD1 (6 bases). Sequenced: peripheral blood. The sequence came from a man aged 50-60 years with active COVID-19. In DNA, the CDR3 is TGTGCCAGCACCCCGGGGGGGCGCGATGAAAAACTGTTTTTT. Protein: CASTPGGRDEKLFF.